This T cell receptor (beta chain) was found in a study of Graves' ophthalmopathy and Graves' hyperthyroidism. V lost 4 bases and J 4 bases, leaving 14 bases between the germline ends. This CDR3 comprises 14 residues. CDR1 and CDR2 (germline): LNHDA, SQIVND (reference sequence). Amplification of TCR beta CDR3 regions used RNA transcripts. HTBI primers primed a first-round RT-PCR, and a second-round multiplex PCR followed. TCRdb redid the calling of the multiplex PCR reads with MiXCR, one entry per CDR3 protein. Among about 14,000 distinct CDR3 sequences listed, roughly 50% were seen once. This clonotype was obtained from a woman aged 30 to 39 with Graves' ophthalmopathy. Sequencing was performed on peripheral blood. The chain links TRBV19 to TRBJ2-7; D is unresolved. In nucleotides, the CDR3 is TGTGCCAGTAGTAGGACGGAGAACTCGTACGAGCAGTACTTC. Residues: CASSRTENSYEQYF.